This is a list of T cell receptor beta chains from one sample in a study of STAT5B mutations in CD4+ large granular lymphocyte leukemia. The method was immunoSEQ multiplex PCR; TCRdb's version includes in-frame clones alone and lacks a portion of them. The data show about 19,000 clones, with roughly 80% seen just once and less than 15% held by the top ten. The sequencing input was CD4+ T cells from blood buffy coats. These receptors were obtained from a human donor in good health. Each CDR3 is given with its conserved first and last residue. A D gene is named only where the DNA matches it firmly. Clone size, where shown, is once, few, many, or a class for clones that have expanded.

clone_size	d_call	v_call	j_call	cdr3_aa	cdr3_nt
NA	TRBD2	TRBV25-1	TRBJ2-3	CASKSGRAWDTQYF	TGTGCCAGCAAGTCCGGGAGGGCCTGGGATACGCAGTATTTT
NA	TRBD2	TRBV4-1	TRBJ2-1	CASSQEPGLAGWDEQFF	TGCGCCAGCAGCCAAGAACCGGGACTAGCGGGCTGGGATGAGCAGTTCTTC
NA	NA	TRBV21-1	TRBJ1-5	CASSRKDQPQHF	TGTGCCAGCAGTAGAAAGGATCAGCCCCAGCATTTT
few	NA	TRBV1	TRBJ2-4	CTSSPPADGGRLPGGKNIQYF	TGCACCAGCAGCCCCCCAGCCGATGGCGGCCGACTACCTGGGGGCAAAAACATTCAGTACTTC
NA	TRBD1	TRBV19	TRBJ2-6	CASSISQGAGANVLTF	TGTGCCAGTAGTATTAGTCAGGGGGCTGGGGCCAACGTCCTGACTTTC
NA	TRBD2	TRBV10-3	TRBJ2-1	CAISESTSDEQFF	TGTGCCATCAGTGAGTCGACTAGCGATGAGCAGTTCTTC
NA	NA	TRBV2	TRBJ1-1	CASSAGSEAFF	TGTGCCAGCAGTGCGGGGAGTGAAGCTTTCTTT
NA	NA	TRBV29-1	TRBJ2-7	CSVTRGEGAYEQYF	TGCAGCGTGACCCGAGGAGAAGGGGCTTACGAGCAGTACTTC
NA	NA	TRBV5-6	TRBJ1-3	CASSSLNTIYF	TGTGCCAGCAGCTCCTTAAACACCATATATTTT
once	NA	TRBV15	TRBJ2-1	CATRPESAGWVNNEQFF	TGTGCCACCAGACCCGAGTCGGCAGGGTGGGTAAACAATGAGCAGTTCTTC
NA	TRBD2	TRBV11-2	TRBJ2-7	CASSLDMLAGTYEQYF	TGTGCCAGCAGCTTAGATATGCTAGCGGGGACCTACGAGCAGTACTTC
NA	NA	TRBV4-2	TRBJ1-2	CASSQSGGTGARYGYTF	TGTGCCAGCAGCCAATCCGGGGGGACCGGGGCTCGGTATGGCTACACCTTC
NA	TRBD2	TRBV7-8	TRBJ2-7	CASSLSGTRGAYEQYF	TGTGCCAGCAGCTTATCAGGGACTAGAGGCGCCTACGAGCAGTACTTC
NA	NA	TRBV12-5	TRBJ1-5	CASGLTVLGATAFNQPQHF	TGTGCTAGTGGTTTAACCGTCCTGGGAGCCACAGCTTTTAATCAGCCCCAGCATTTT
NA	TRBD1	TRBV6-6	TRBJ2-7	CASSNRDRGYEQYF	TGTGCCAGCAGTAACCGGGACAGGGGCTACGAGCAGTACTTC
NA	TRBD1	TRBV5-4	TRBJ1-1	CASSSKGQGALNTEAFF	TGTGCCAGCAGCTCCAAGGGTCAGGGGGCCTTGAACACTGAAGCTTTCTTT
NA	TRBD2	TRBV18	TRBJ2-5	CASSPGLAGVEEKTQYF	TGTGCCAGCTCACCAGGGCTAGCGGGAGTGGAGGAAAAGACCCAGTACTTC
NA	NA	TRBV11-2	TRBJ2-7	CASSSTPGGEQYF	TGTGCCAGCAGCTCAACCCCCGGGGGCGAGCAGTACTTC
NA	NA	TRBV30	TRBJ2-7	CAWAPGGKRYEQYF	TGTGCCTGGGCCCCCGGGGGAAAACGGTACGAGCAGTACTTC
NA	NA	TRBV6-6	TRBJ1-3	CASSSPGLRGGNTIYF	TGTGCCAGCAGTTCCCCGGGACTCCGAGGGGGAAACACCATATATTTT
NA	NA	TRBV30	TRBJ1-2	CAWSAADGYTF	TGTGCCTGGAGTGCAGCTGATGGCTACACCTTC
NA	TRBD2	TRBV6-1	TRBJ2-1	CASIETSGRVDEQFF	TGTGCCAGCATTGAGACTAGCGGGAGGGTGGATGAGCAGTTCTTC
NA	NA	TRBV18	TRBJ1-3	CASSPDRVSGNTIYF	TGTGCCAGCTCACCAGACAGAGTCTCTGGAAACACCATATATTTT
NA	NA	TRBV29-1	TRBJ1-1	CSVVLFPSSEAFF	TGCAGCGTTGTTTTGTTCCCCAGCTCTGAAGCTTTCTTT
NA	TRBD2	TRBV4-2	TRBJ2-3	CASSQGGLAGRGYTDTQYF	TGTGCCAGCAGCCAAGGGGGACTAGCGGGAAGAGGGTACACAGATACGCAGTATTTT
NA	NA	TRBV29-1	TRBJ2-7	CSVGDNTYEQYF	TGCAGCGTGGGTGACAACACCTACGAGCAGTACTTC
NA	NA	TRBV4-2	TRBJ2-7	CASSRGLDYEQYF	TGTGCCAGCAGCCGAGGGCTAGACTACGAGCAGTACTTC
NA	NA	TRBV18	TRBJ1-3	CASSPVENTIYF	TGTGCCAGCTCACCAGTCGAGAACACCATATATTTT
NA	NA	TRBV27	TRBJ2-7	CASSSPYGLAHEQYF	TGTGCCAGCAGTTCCCCCTATGGGCTAGCGCACGAGCAGTACTTC
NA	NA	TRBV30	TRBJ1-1	CAWSVPSRINTEAFF	TGTGCCTGGAGTGTACCCTCTAGAATAAACACTGAAGCTTTCTTT
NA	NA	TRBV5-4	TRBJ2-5	CASSFGAETQYF	TGTGCCAGCAGCTTCGGGGCGGAGACCCAGTACTTC
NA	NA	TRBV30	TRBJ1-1	CAWRTGGGTEAFF	TGTGCCTGGAGGACGGGAGGGGGCACTGAAGCTTTCTTT
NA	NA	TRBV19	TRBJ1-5	CASRKQGGQPQHF	TGTGCCAGTAGAAAACAGGGAGGCCAGCCCCAGCATTTT
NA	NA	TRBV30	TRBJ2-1	CAWSTGTHSSYNEQFF	TGTGCCTGGAGTACGGGGACTCATAGCTCCTACAATGAGCAGTTCTTC
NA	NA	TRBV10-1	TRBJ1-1	CASSESRRGRTEAFF	TGCGCCAGCAGTGAGTCGAGGAGGGGCCGGACTGAAGCTTTCTTT
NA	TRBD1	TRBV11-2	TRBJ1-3	CASSLDPGQTRLTGNTIYF	TGTGCCAGCAGCTTAGATCCGGGACAGACTCGGTTGACTGGAAACACCATATATTTT
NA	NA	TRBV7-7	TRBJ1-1	CASSLVRVNTEAFF	TGTGCCAGCAGCTTAGTGAGGGTGAACACTGAAGCTTTCTTT
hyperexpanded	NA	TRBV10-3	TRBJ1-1	CASGQMNTEAFF	TGTGCCAGCGGACAGATGAACACTGAAGCTTTCTTT
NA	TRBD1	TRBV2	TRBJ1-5	CASRQGVGGQPQHF	TGTGCCAGCAGACAGGGGGTGGGGGGTCAGCCCCAGCATTTT
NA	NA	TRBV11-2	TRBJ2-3	CASSWVADTQYF	TGTGCCAGCAGTTGGGTAGCAGATACGCAGTATTTT
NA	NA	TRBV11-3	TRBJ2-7	CASSLERLGEQYF	TGTGCCAGCAGCTTAGAGCGACTTGGGGAGCAGTACTTC
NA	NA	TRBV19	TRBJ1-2	CASSIRANYGYTF	TGTGCCAGTAGTATACGGGCGAACTATGGCTACACCTTC
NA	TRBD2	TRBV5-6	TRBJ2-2	CASSRRKRETNTGELFF	TGTGCCAGCAGCCGAAGGAAGCGGGAGACGAACACCGGGGAGCTGTTTTTT
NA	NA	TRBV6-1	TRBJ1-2	CASSLTGATNYGYTF	TGTGCCAGCAGTCTTACAGGAGCCACCAACTATGGCTACACCTTC
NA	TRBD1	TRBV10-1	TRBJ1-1	CASSQRPGTGAGTEAFF	TGCGCCAGCAGTCAACGTCCCGGGACAGGGGCGGGCACTGAAGCTTTCTTT
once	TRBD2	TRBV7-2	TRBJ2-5	CASRFSGRTFQETQYF	TGTGCCAGCAGGTTTAGCGGGAGGACCTTCCAAGAGACCCAGTACTTC
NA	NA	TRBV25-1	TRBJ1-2	CASSESGLYGYTF	TGTGCCAGCAGTGAATCGGGACTCTATGGCTACACCTTC
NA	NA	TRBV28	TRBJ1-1	CASTKQGRTEAFF	TGTGCCAGCACCAAACAGGGCAGGACTGAAGCTTTCTTT
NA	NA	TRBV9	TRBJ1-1	CASSPRPRDPEAFF	TGTGCCAGCAGCCCTCGTCCGAGGGACCCTGAAGCTTTCTTT
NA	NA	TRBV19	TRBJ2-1	CASSKVREGIEQFF	TGTGCCAGTAGTAAGGTCAGGGAAGGTATTGAGCAGTTCTTC
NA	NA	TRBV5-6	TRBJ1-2	CASSLGVTNYGYTF	TGTGCCAGCAGCTTGGGGGTTACGAACTATGGCTACACCTTC
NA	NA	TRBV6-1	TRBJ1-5	CASRSPLESQPQHF	TGTGCCAGCAGGAGCCCCCTGGAGAGTCAGCCCCAGCATTTT